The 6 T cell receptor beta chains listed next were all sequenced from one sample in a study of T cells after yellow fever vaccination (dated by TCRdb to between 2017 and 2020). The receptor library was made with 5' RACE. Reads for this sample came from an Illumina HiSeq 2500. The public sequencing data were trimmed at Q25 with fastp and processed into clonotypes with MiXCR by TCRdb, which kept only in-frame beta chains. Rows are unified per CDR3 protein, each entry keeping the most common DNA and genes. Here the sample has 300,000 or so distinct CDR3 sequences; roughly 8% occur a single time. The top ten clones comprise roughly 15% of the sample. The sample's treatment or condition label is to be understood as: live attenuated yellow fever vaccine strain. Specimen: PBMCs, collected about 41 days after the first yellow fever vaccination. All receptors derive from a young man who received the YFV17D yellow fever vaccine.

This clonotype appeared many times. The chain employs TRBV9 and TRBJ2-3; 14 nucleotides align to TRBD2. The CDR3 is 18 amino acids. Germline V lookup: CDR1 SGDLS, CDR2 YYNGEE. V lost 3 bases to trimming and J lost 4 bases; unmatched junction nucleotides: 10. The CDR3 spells CASSARGMGLAGADTQYF. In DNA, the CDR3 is TGTGCCAGCAGCGCAAGGGGGATGGGACTAGCGGGGGCAGATACGCAGTATTTT.

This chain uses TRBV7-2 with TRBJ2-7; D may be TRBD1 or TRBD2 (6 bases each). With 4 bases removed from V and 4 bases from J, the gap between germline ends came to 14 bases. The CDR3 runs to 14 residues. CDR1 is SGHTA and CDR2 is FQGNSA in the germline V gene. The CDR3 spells CASSWGAGYYEQYV. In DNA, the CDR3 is TGTGCCAGCAGCTGGGGGGCCGGTTATTACGAGCAGTACGTC.

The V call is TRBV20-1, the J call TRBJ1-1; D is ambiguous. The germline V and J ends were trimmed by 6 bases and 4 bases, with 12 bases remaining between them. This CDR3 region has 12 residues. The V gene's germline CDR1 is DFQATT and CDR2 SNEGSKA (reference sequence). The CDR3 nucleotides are TGCAGTGCCCCCGGTCGGGGCACTGAAGCTTTCTTT. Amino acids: CSAPGRGTEAFF.

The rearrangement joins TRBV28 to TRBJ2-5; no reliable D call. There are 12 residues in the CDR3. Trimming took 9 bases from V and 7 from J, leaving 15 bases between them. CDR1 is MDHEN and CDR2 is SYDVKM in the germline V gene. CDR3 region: CASFRRGGTQYF. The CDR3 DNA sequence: TGTGCCAGTTTTAGACGAGGCGGGACCCAGTACTTC.

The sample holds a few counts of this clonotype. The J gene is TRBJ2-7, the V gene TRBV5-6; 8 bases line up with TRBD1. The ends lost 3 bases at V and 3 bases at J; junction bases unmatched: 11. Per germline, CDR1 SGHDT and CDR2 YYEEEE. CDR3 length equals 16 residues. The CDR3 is CASSYLTGASVYEQYF. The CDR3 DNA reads TGTGCCAGCAGCTACCTGACAGGGGCCTCGGTCTACGAGCAGTACTTC.

The CDR3 DNA follows: TGTGCCAGCAGCTTAATGGTGGGACAGGGGACCTTCGGCTACACCTTC. It specifies CASSLMVGQGTFGYTF. This chain joins TRBV7-8 and TRBJ1-2; TRBD1 matches 10 bases. With 2 bases clipped from V and 8 bases from J, the junction kept 11 bases outside the gene matches. Germline V lookup: CDR1 SGHVS, CDR2 FQNEAQ. The CDR3 has 16 amino acids.